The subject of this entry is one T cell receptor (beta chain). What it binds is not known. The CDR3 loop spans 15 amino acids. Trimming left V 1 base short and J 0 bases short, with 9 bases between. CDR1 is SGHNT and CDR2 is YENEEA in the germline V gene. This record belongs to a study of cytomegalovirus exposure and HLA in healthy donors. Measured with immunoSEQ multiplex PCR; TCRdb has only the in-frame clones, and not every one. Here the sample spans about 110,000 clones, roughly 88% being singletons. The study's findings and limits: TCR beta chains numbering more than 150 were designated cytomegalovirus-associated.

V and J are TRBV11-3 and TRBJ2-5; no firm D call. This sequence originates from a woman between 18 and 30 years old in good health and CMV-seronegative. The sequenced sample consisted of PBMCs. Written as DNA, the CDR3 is TGTGCCAGCAGCTTAGGTAGCAAGAACCAAGAGACCCAGTACTTC. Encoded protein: CASSLGSKNQETQYF.